This T cell receptor beta chain was sequenced in a study of cytomegalovirus exposure and HLA in healthy donors. The study's findings and limits: At a 0.05 false discovery rate, a later analysis found some 18,000 TCR beta sequences to be associated with HLA alleles. Most TCR sequences showed up rarely, but some public TCRs showed up in many donors.

In regard to this clone: Its antigen remains unidentified.

CDR3 length equals 14 residues. With 0 bases removed from V and 5 bases from J, the gap between germline ends came to 9 bases. Germline CDR1 and CDR2: WNHNN and SYGVQD (reference sequence). The PCR used 60 Vbeta and 13 Jbeta primers. Method: immunoSEQ multiplex PCR; TCRdb's copy keeps in-frame clones and lacks some. The sample lists about 130,000 clones, about three quarters occurring once. Material for sequencing was PBMCs. The sequence derives from a man under 40 in good health and CMV-seronegative. The V and J genes are TRBV10-1 and TRBJ2-3; D remains unclear. The CDR3 reads CASSESMSQDTQYF. CDR3 nucleotide sequence: TGCGCCAGCAGTGAGTCGATGAGTCAAGATACGCAGTATTTT.